Listed below are T cell receptor beta chains from one sample, sequenced in a study of cytomegalovirus exposure and HLA in healthy donors. Clones were read by immunoSEQ multiplex PCR, and TCRdb kept only the in-frame ones, dropping some. Of some 150,000 clones in the sample, under 90% are singletons; the top ten hold about 1.6%. The sample consisted of PBMCs. All receptors come from a male donor in good health and CMV-seronegative. Both conserved end residues are part of each CDR3. Fields, in order: J gene, clone size, D gene, V gene, CDR3 DNA, CDR3 protein. A D gene is named only where the DNA matches it firmly. Where a row states a size, it is once, few, many or the class of an expanded clone; other rows omit it.

J: TRBJ2-7
size: -
D: -
V: TRBV4-3
DNA: TGCGCCAGCAGCCAAGACAGGTACGAGCAGTACTTC
CDR3: CASSQDRYEQYF

J: TRBJ2-3
size: once
D: -
V: TRBV19
DNA: TGTGCCAGTACCGCAGTAGGGGGTCACGTCCCAGATACGCAGTATTTT
CDR3: CASTAVGGHVPDTQYF

J: TRBJ2-5
size: -
D: -
V: TRBV28
DNA: TGTGCCAGCAGTTCCGCGGGGTCGGAGACCCAGTACTTC
CDR3: CASSSAGSETQYF

J: TRBJ1-3
size: -
D: -
V: TRBV5-4
DNA: TGTGCCAGCAGCTTAGACAGTCGGACGAACTCTGGAAACACCATATATTTT
CDR3: CASSLDSRTNSGNTIYF

J: TRBJ2-1
size: -
D: -
V: TRBV11-3
DNA: TGTGCCAGCAGCTTAGAAGGGAGCAATGAGCAGTTCTTC
CDR3: CASSLEGSNEQFF

J: TRBJ1-1
size: -
D: -
V: TRBV19
DNA: TGTGCCAGTAGACCTACAGGAGCTGGCACTGAAGCTTTCTTT
CDR3: CASRPTGAGTEAFF

J: TRBJ2-7
size: -
D: TRBD1
V: TRBV19
DNA: TGTGCCAGTAGCTTCGGACAGGGGGCGGGGGAGCAGTACTTC
CDR3: CASSFGQGAGEQYF

J: TRBJ2-2
size: -
D: -
V: TRBV6-6
DNA: TGTGCCAGCAGGCGGCAGGGAAACACCGGGGAGCTGTTTTTT
CDR3: CASRRQGNTGELFF

J: TRBJ2-1
size: -
D: TRBD2
V: TRBV19
DNA: TGTGCCATCGGGAGGGGGTCAGGTCGTTACAATGAGCAGTTCTTC
CDR3: CAIGRGSGRYNEQFF

J: TRBJ1-1
size: -
D: -
V: TRBV5-1
DNA: TGCGCCAGCAGCTTGGTAGGGGACACAGGACATGAAGCTTTCTTT
CDR3: CASSLVGDTGHEAFF

J: TRBJ2-7
size: few
D: TRBD2
V: TRBV30
DNA: TGTGCCACCGGGACTAGCGCTTACGAGCAGTACTTC
CDR3: CATGTSAYEQYF

J: TRBJ2-1
size: -
D: -
V: TRBV27
DNA: TGTGCCAGCAGTTTTACGGGACTCCTTTCCAATGAGCAGTTCTTC
CDR3: CASSFTGLLSNEQFF

J: TRBJ1-3
size: -
D: TRBD1
V: TRBV15
DNA: TGTGCCACCAGCAGGGACAGGGGGTCCGGAAACACCATATATTTT
CDR3: CATSRDRGSGNTIYF

J: TRBJ2-2
size: -
D: -
V: TRBV11-2
DNA: TGTGCCAGCAGCTTAACAGTGAACACCGGGGAGCTGTTTTTT
CDR3: CASSLTVNTGELFF

J: TRBJ1-2
size: -
D: -
V: TRBV19
DNA: TGTGCCAGTAGCCGAGACTTCTCCTATGGCTACACCTTC
CDR3: CASSRDFSYGYTF

J: TRBJ2-3
size: -
D: -
V: TRBV28
DNA: TGTGCCAGCAGTTTACCTCGGTGGGATACGCAGTATTTT
CDR3: CASSLPRWDTQYF

J: TRBJ2-1
size: few
D: TRBD2
V: TRBV5-1
DNA: TGCGCCAGCAGCATGTACGGGACTAGCGGGAGTGGCGAGCAGTTCTTC
CDR3: CASSMYGTSGSGEQFF

J: TRBJ2-3
size: -
D: TRBD1
V: TRBV10-1
DNA: TGCGCCAGCAGTGAGGGACAGGGAACAGATACGCAGTATTTT
CDR3: CASSEGQGTDTQYF

J: TRBJ2-3
size: -
D: -
V: TRBV29-1
DNA: TGCAGCGTTCGACAGCTCAGCACAGATACGCAGTATTTT
CDR3: CSVRQLSTDTQYF

J: TRBJ2-7
size: -
D: TRBD1
V: TRBV5-1
DNA: TGCGCCAGCAGCCCAAATGACAGGGGGAGAGGCGAGCAGTACTTC
CDR3: CASSPNDRGRGEQYF

J: TRBJ1-3
size: -
D: TRBD1
V: TRBV11-2
DNA: TGTGCCAGCAGCTTGATTGGGACAGGGAGGTCCCCTGGAAACACCATATATTTT
CDR3: CASSLIGTGRSPGNTIYF

J: TRBJ1-5
size: -
D: TRBD1
V: TRBV7-9
DNA: TGTGCCAGCAGCCCAAGACAGGGCGATCAGCCCCAGCATTTT
CDR3: CASSPRQGDQPQHF

J: TRBJ2-7
size: -
D: -
V: TRBV7-2
DNA: TGTGCCAGCAGCCCCGACAGGCAAAGAAGCTACGAGCAGTACTTC
CDR3: CASSPDRQRSYEQYF

J: TRBJ2-1
size: -
D: -
V: TRBV27
DNA: TGTGCCAGCAGTTTTGGCAAGTACAATGAGCAGTTCTTC
CDR3: CASSFGKYNEQFF

J: TRBJ1-5
size: -
D: -
V: TRBV15
DNA: TGTGCCACCAGCAGAGTGTTCAGGGGCAGCAATCAGCCCCAGCATTTT
CDR3: CATSRVFRGSNQPQHF

J: TRBJ1-3
size: -
D: TRBD1
V: TRBV4-3
DNA: TGCGCCAGCAGCCCCTCCCGGGCAGGGGGACTAGGTGCTGGAAACACCATATATTTT
CDR3: CASSPSRAGGLGAGNTIYF

J: TRBJ2-5
size: -
D: TRBD1
V: TRBV10-3
DNA: TGTGCCATAAGACAGGGGGGAGTCCAAGAGACCCAGTACTTC
CDR3: CAIRQGGVQETQYF

J: TRBJ2-5
size: -
D: -
V: TRBV30
DNA: TGTGCCTGGAGTGTACAGGTAGAGACCCAGTACTTC
CDR3: CAWSVQVETQYF

J: TRBJ2-1
size: -
D: TRBD2
V: TRBV7-3
DNA: TGTGCCAGCAGCTGGGGACAGACCAGGACTAGCGGGAGTCTGGGTGAGCAGTTCTTC
CDR3: CASSWGQTRTSGSLGEQFF

J: TRBJ1-5
size: once
D: TRBD1
V: TRBV5-6
DNA: TGTGCCAGCAGCCGATTGGACAGGGCGAATCAGCCCCAGCATTTT
CDR3: CASSRLDRANQPQHF

J: TRBJ1-2
size: -
D: TRBD1
V: TRBV7-9
DNA: TGTTCCAGCAGCTCGGGACAGGGGCCCGATAACTATGGCTACACCTTC
CDR3: CSSSSGQGPDNYGYTF

J: TRBJ2-3
size: -
D: -
V: TRBV11-2
DNA: TGTGCCAGCAGCTTGCAGAACACAGATACGCAGTATTTT
CDR3: CASSLQNTDTQYF

J: TRBJ1-1
size: -
D: -
V: TRBV19
DNA: TGTGCCAGTACTACTAGCGGACTCCAGAACACTGAAGCTTTCTTT
CDR3: CASTTSGLQNTEAFF

J: TRBJ2-5
size: -
D: -
V: TRBV2
DNA: TGTGCCAGCAGTTTAAAAGAGACCCAGTACTTC
CDR3: CASSLKETQYF

J: TRBJ1-1
size: -
D: TRBD1
V: TRBV19
DNA: TGTGCCAGTAGTATAAGGAGGACAGGGGGCCTGTCGGCCAAAGAAGCTTTCTTT
CDR3: CASSIRRTGGLSAKEAFF

J: TRBJ2-1
size: -
D: -
V: TRBV7-2
DNA: TGTGCCAGCAGCTTAGACCGCGGGACAGTTTCCTACAATGAGCAGTTCTTC
CDR3: CASSLDRGTVSYNEQFF

J: TRBJ2-7
size: once
D: TRBD1
V: TRBV7-2
DNA: TGTGCCAGCAGCGCGGACAGGGTTCGAGCCTACGAGCAGTACTTC
CDR3: CASSADRVRAYEQYF

J: TRBJ2-1
size: -
D: TRBD2
V: TRBV18
DNA: TGTGCCAGCTCACCACCCGGACTAGCGGGGGGGCAAGGCTACAATGAGCAGTTCTTC
CDR3: CASSPPGLAGGQGYNEQFF

J: TRBJ2-3
size: -
D: -
V: TRBV2
DNA: TGTGCCAGCAGTGATGCCAGGTCAACCACAGATACGCAGTATTTT
CDR3: CASSDARSTTDTQYF

J: TRBJ1-2
size: -
D: -
V: TRBV5-1
DNA: TGCGCCAGCAGCTTGGCGACAATTACCTATGGCTACACCTTC
CDR3: CASSLATITYGYTF

J: TRBJ2-7
size: -
D: TRBD2
V: TRBV23-1
DNA: TGCGCCAGCAGTCAATCTCAGGAAACCCTGGTAGCGGGCGAGCAGTACTTC
CDR3: CASSQSQETLVAGEQYF

J: TRBJ2-2
size: -
D: -
V: TRBV15
DNA: TGTGCCACCAGCAGCCAATTCGCGGGCGGGGTGAACACCGGGGAGCTGTTTTTT
CDR3: CATSSQFAGGVNTGELFF

J: TRBJ2-2
size: -
D: -
V: TRBV15
DNA: TGTGCCACCAGCAGAGTCGGGATATCGGACACCGGGGAGCTGTTTTTT
CDR3: CATSRVGISDTGELFF

J: TRBJ2-3
size: few
D: TRBD1
V: TRBV2
DNA: TGTGCCAGCAGTGACTCCGGGACAGGGGCAGATACGCAGTATTTT
CDR3: CASSDSGTGADTQYF